This TCR beta chain was observed in a study of cytomegalovirus exposure and HLA in healthy donors. Remarks on this clone: Antigen specificity is unknown.

From germline, CDR1 is MDHEN and CDR2 SYDVKM. The CDR3 totals 15 residues. The V and J ends lost 4 bases and 9 bases, in that order; junction bases with no gene match: 9. This PCR relied on a set of 60 Vbeta primers and 13 Jbeta primers. Measured with immunoSEQ multiplex PCR; TCRdb has only the in-frame clones, and not every one. The table has around 250,000 clones, 75% to 85% seen once. Study-wide results and caveats: A further, later analysis showed that HLA-associated TCR beta chains (compared with equally common others) were more clonally expanded. TCR beta sequences numbering around 15,000 were associated with HLA alleles at 0.05 false discovery rate in a later analysis. Presence/absence analyses assumed roughly uniform sequencing depth across donors.

Sequenced sample: PBMCs. The receptor was isolated from a woman aged 55-69 years in good health and CMV-seropositive. This rearrangement joins TRBV28 to TRBJ2-1, with TRBD2 matching over 10 bases. For the CDR3, the DNA is TGTGCCAGCAGTTCATTAGCGGGGGGATGGAGTGAGCAGTTCTTC. Its translation is CASSSLAGGWSEQFF.